Listed here are 21 T cell receptor beta chains from one sample, sequenced in a study of T-cell memory formation after mild COVID-19 (dated by TCRdb to the early 2020s). Receptor libraries were prepared by 5' RACE. Reads for this sample came from an Illumina NovaSeq 6000. TCRdb's own reprocessing of the public reads used fastp at Q25 and MiXCR and kept productive beta chains. Each CDR3 protein appears once, grouped with its most common genes and DNA. This sample holds about 270,000 distinct CDR3 sequences; approximately 15% were observed only once. Jointly, the top ten make up more than 2% of the sample. The sequenced sample consisted of PBMCs or a T cell subset sorted from them (not recorded which). These receptors originate from an adult woman who had mild COVID-19 (a few samples of this study predate the infection). The sample titles of this study are shuffled in the database, so cell type and time point are left out; the donor was told from shared clones.

The chain has TRBV20-1 and TRBJ1-1; D remains unclear. Trimming left V 0 bases short and J 6 bases short, with 5 bases between. Germline V gene data show CDR1 as DFQATT and CDR2 as SNEGSKA (reference sequence). The CDR3 covers 11 residues. The CDR3 region is CSARDYPEAFF. The CDR3 DNA follows: TGCAGTGCTAGAGATTACCCTGAAGCTTTCTTT.

A few counts support this clonotype. The rearrangement joins TRBV11-2 to TRBJ1-6, with D uncertain. This CDR3 has 15 residues. Germline lookup yields CDR1 SGHAT and CDR2 FQNNGV. V shed 3 bases and J shed 7 bases, with 13 bases lying between them. CDR3 loop: CASSFRRGQNSPLHF. CDR3 nucleotides: TGTGCCAGCAGCTTCCGAAGAGGTCAGAATTCACCCCTCCACTTT.

The CDR3 sequence is CASSPAGGMNTEAFF. The CDR3 DNA reads TGCGCCAGCAGCCCGGCCGGGGGTATGAACACTGAAGCTTTCTTT. V usage is TRBV5-1 and J usage is TRBJ1-1, with TRBD1 as a possible D gene (5 bases). Trimming removed 4 bases from V and 0 bases from J, with 13 bases in between. CDR1 and CDR2 (germline): SGHRS, YFSETQ. The length of the CDR3 is 15 residues.

This clonotype has more than one count but fewer than ten. J is TRBJ2-2 and V is TRBV11-2; a possible D gene is TRBD2 (6 bases). CDR1 is SGHAT, CDR2 FQNNGV, per germline. The CDR3 spans 17 residues. The V end was cut by 1 base, the J end by 4 bases, with 16 bases between. CDR3 coding DNA: TGTGCCAGCAGCTTAGGGCGCGGGACCGGGCGCACCGGGGAGCTGTTTTTT. It specifies CASSLGRGTGRTGELFF.

The table lists this clonotype with a few counts. V and J are TRBV24-1 and TRBJ1-5, with TRBD1 identical over 8 bases. The germline V gene encodes CDR1 KGHDR and CDR2 SFDVKD. CDR3 length: 14 amino acids. V lost 3 bases to trimming and J lost 5 bases; unmatched junction nucleotides: 2. The CDR3 nucleotides are TGTGCCACCAGTGATCGGACAGGGCATCAGCCCCAGCATTTT. This translates into CATSDRTGHQPQHF.

This chain links TRBV6-4 with TRBJ2-1; 7 nucleotides match TRBD1. With V trimmed by 2 bases and J by 6 bases, 10 bases remained unmatched. Germline loops: CDR1 MRHNA, CDR2 SNTAGT. The CDR3 length is 16 residues. The DNA of the CDR3 is TGTGCCAGCAGTGACGACAGGGTCCTAACAGTCAATGAGCAGTTCTTC. Translating it yields CASSDDRVLTVNEQFF.

The J gene is TRBJ1-1, the V gene TRBV29-1; D remains unclear. V lost 3 bases and J 1 base, leaving 9 bases between the germline ends. The germline V gene encodes CDR1 SQVTM and CDR2 ANQGSEA. The CDR3 is 13 residues long. CDR3 in DNA: TGCAGCGTTGAGAGGAACCCGAACACTGAAGCTTTCTTT. Encoded protein: CSVERNPNTEAFF.

This clonotype was counted many times. The junction departs from germline at one end; a sequencing error may be responsible. The CDR3 reads CASSPDSNYGYTF. The CDR3 coding sequence is TGTGCCAGCAGCCCGGACAGTAACTATGGCTACACCTTC. The rearrangement uses TRBV5-1 and TRBJ1-2; D is possibly TRBD1 (6 bases). CDR1 SGHRS and CDR2 YFSETQ come from the germline V gene. The CDR3 runs 13 residues.

This clonotype appeared a few times. The CDR3 sequence is CASSFGFPNEKLFF. As DNA, the CDR3 is TGTGCCAGCAGTTTTGGCTTCCCTAATGAAAAACTGTTTTTT. The V and J genes are TRBV12-3 or TRBV12-4 and TRBJ1-4; D unresolved. V lost 3 bases and J 3 bases, leaving 8 bases between the germline ends. This CDR3 has 14 residues.

This clonotype was recorded a few times. CDR3 loop: CASTALAAYGQFF. CDR3 nucleotide sequence: TGTGCCAGCACCGCCCTGGCAGCGTACGGGCAGTTCTTC. This chain links TRBV6-1 with TRBJ2-1; D gene unclear. Trimming removed 7 bases from V and 12 bases from J, with 19 bases in between. CDR1 is MNHNS, CDR2 SASEGT, per germline. The CDR3 is 13 amino acids.

This clonotype has more than one count but fewer than ten. The chain uses TRBV6-2 or TRBV6-3 and TRBJ2-7; D is unclear. Germline assignment: CDR1 MNHEY and CDR2 SVGEGT. CDR3 size: 13 residues. The V and J ends lost 7 bases and 0 bases respectively, with 10 bases between them. The CDR3 DNA reads TGTGCCAGCACCTTTCGAGGCTCCTACGAGCAGTACTTC. Its translation: CASTFRGSYEQYF.

V usage is TRBV19 and J usage is TRBJ1-5; unclear D gene. The ends were cut back, 3 bases at V and 4 bases at J, with 10 bases in the middle. Per the germline V gene, CDR1 is LNHDA and CDR2 is SQIVND (reference sequence). The length of the CDR3 is 14 residues. The CDR3: CASSILGQNQPQHF. CDR3 sequence (DNA): TGTGCCAGTAGTATTTTGGGTCAAAATCAGCCCCAGCATTTT.

This chain's CDR3 is CSVGGGLPSYEQYF. The DNA of the CDR3 is TGCAGCGTTGGGGGGGGGCTCCCCTCCTACGAGCAGTACTTC. This chain joins TRBV29-1 and TRBJ2-7, with TRBD2 as a possible D gene (7 bases). V was clipped by 4 bases and J by 0 bases, with 13 bases between them. The CDR3 totals 14 residues. Germline V CDR1 and CDR2: SQVTM, ANQGSEA.

Comments on this clonotype: One end of the junction does not line up with germline, which may come from a read error. CDR3 bases: TGTGCCAGCAGTGAAGAAGGGACAGGGCTGAAAAAAGTGTTTTTT. Residues: CASSEEGTGLKKVFF. V and J are TRBV2 and TRBJ1-4; 9 bases line up with TRBD1. The CDR3 covers 15 residues. Per germline, CDR1 SNHLY and CDR2 FYNNEI. Using reference TRBV2 and TRBJ1-4 for the parts outside the CDR3, the full variable domain is EPEVTQTPSHQVTQMGQEVILRCVPISNHLYFYWYRQILGQKVEFLVSFYNNEISEKSEIFDDQFSVERPDGSNFTLKIRSTKLEDSAMYFCASSEEGTGLKKVFFGSGTQLSVL.

J is TRBJ1-2 and V is TRBV6-1; D is perhaps TRBD1 (5 bases). Germline CDR1 MNHNS, CDR2 SASEGT. CDR3 length equals 14 residues. V was pared by 2 bases and J by 6 bases, with 13 bases between. CDR3 region: CASSETETVNGYTF. The CDR3 DNA follows: TGTGCCAGCAGTGAAACCGAGACAGTCAATGGCTACACCTTC.

V and J are TRBV19 and TRBJ2-3, with D unresolved. Trimming removed 8 bases at V and 5 bases at J, with 17 bases between. Germline V CDR1 and CDR2: LNHDA, SQIVND (reference sequence). The CDR3 spans 14 residues. This CDR3 reads CASLRSPNGDTQYF. As DNA, the CDR3 is TGTGCCAGTTTACGGTCACCAAATGGAGATACGCAGTATTTT.

This clonotype has just a few counts. V is TRBV24-1 and J is TRBJ2-3, with D possibly being TRBD2 (5 bases). Germline loops: CDR1 KGHDR, CDR2 SFDVKD. V lost 3 bases and J lost 0, with 9 bases in between. The CDR3 covers 15 residues. CDR3 region: CATSDPRASTDTQYF. The CDR3 DNA sequence: TGTGCCACCAGTGATCCGCGGGCTAGCACAGATACGCAGTATTTT.

This rearrangement joins TRBV15 to TRBJ2-5, with a tentative D call TRBD1 (6 bases). Trimming took off 5 bases at V and 4 bases at J, with 17 bases between the two ends. Germline CDR1 LNHNV, CDR2 YYDKDF (reference sequence). The CDR3 contains 15 residues. CDR3 in DNA: TGTGCCACCAGCCCTGGACTGACAGGTTTAGAGACCCAGTACTTC. Residues: CATSPGLTGLETQYF.

This clonotype was seen ten or more times. This chain connects TRBV29-1 to TRBJ2-3, with TRBD1 identical over 7 bases. The CDR3 is made up of 13 amino acids. Germline CDR1 reads SQVTM; CDR2 reads ANQGSEA. Trimming took 5 bases from V and 4 from J; bases not matched to a gene: 6. The CDR3 loop is CSVFNRGPDTQYF. The CDR3 DNA reads as TGCAGCGTTTTCAACAGGGGACCAGATACGCAGTATTTT.

For this clonotype: This sequence may be a read error, since a much larger clone differs from it by one base. The rearrangement uses TRBV7-9 and TRBJ1-1; no firm D call. CDR1 is SEHNR, CDR2 FQNEAQ, per germline (reference sequence). Trimming left V 1 base short and J 0 bases short, with 3 bases between. The length of the CDR3 is 13 residues. CDR3 nucleotide sequence: TGTGCCAGCAGCTTAGTGTTGAACACTGAAGCTTTCTTT. Encoded protein: CASSLVLNTEAFF. Complete variable domain (other parts from reference TRBV7-9 and TRBJ1-1): DTGVSQNPRHKITKRGQNVTFRCDPISEHNRLYWYRQTLGQGPEFLTYFQNEAQLEKSRLLSDRFSAERPKGSFSTLEIQRTEQGDSAMYLCASSLVLNTEAFFGQGTRLTVV.

The chain joins TRBV6-5 to TRBJ2-1, with D possibly being TRBD2 (5 bases). Germline V gives CDR1 MNHEY, CDR2 SVGAGI. The CDR3 has 13 amino acids. With 6 bases removed from V and 6 bases from J, the gap between germline ends came to 12 bases. CDR3 sequence (DNA): TGTGCCAGCAGGAGAGGGAGCGGCAATGAGCAGTTCTTC. Translation gives CASRRGSGNEQFF.